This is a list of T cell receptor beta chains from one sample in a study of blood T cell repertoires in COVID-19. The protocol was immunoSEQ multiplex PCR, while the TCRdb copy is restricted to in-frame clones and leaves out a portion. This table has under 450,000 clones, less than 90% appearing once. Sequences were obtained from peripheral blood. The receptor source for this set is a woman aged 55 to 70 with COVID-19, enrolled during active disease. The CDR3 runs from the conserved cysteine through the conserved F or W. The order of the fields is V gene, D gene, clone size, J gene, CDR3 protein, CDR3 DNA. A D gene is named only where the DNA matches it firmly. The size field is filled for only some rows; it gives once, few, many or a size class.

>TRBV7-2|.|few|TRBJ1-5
CASSNWGGDQPQHF
TGTGCCAGCAGCAATTGGGGCGGAGATCAGCCCCAGCATTTT
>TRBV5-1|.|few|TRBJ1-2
CASSPGEGGSYTF
TGCGCCAGCAGCCCGGGGGAGGGCGGGAGCTACACCTTC
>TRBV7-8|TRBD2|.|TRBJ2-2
CASSLSSGGPANTGELFF
TGTGCCAGCAGCTTATCCAGCGGGGGCCCCGCGAACACCGGGGAGCTGTTTTTT
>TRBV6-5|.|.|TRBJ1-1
CASSYSVGTGTEAFF
TGTGCCAGCAGTTACTCGGTCGGTACGGGCACTGAAGCTTTCTTT
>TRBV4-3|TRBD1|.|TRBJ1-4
CASSHNPGQGNEKLFF
TGCGCCAGCAGCCATAATCCGGGACAGGGGAATGAAAAACTGTTTTTT
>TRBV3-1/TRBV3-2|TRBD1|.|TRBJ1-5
CASSQDRGRNQPQHF
TGTGCCAGCAGCCAGGACAGGGGAAGGAATCAGCCCCAGCATTTT
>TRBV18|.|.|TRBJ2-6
CASSPLNTRSGANVLTF
TGTGCCAGCTCACCACTTAATACGAGGTCCGGGGCCAACGTCCTGACTTTC
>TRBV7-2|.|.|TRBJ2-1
CASSLVTRSDEQFF
TGTGCCAGCAGCTTAGTAACGCGATCGGATGAGCAGTTCTTC
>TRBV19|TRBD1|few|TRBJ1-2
CASSDRDLDGYTF
TGTGCCAGTAGTGACAGGGATTTAGATGGCTACACCTTC
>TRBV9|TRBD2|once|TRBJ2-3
CASSVSGRKDTQYF
TGTGCCAGCAGCGTTAGCGGGCGAAAAGATACGCAGTATTTT
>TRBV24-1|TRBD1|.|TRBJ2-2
CATSDSGTANTGELFF
TGTGCCACCAGTGACTCCGGGACAGCGAACACCGGGGAGCTGTTTTTT
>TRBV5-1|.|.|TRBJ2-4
CASSTKGVAKNIQYF
TGCGCCAGCAGTACGAAAGGGGTAGCCAAAAACATTCAGTACTTC
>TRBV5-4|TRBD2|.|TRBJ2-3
CASSLVGGGPTDTQYF
TGTGCCAGCAGCTTGGTAGGCGGGGGACCCACAGATACGCAGTATTTT
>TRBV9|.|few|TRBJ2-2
CASSALSTGELFF
TGTGCCAGCAGCGCTCTGAGCACCGGGGAGCTGTTTTTT